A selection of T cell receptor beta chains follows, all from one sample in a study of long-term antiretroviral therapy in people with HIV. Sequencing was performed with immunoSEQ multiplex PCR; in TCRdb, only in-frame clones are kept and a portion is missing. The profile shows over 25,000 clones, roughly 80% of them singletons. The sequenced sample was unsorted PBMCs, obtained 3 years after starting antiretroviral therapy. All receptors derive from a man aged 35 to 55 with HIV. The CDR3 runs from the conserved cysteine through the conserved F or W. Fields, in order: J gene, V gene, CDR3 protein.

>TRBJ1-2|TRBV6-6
CASSYTSGAGGSGYTF
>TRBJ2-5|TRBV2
CASSDRETQYF
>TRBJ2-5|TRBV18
CASSPWREQETQYF
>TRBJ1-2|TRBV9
CASSAAGPNNYGYTF
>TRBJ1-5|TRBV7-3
CASSLIQRLGQSFQPQHF
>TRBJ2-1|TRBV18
CASSPPAAGPGGEQFF
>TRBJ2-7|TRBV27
CASSFLDRAGTILF
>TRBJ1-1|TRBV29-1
CSFLGDTEAFF
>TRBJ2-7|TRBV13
CASSEANTPREQYF
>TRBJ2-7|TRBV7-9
CASSLEGGGEQYF
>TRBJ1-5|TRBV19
CASSTYRDKNQPQHF
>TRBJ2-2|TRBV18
CASSPAGWRANTGELFF
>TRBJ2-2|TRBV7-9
CASSYGTVNTGELFF
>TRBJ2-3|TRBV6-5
CASSYSIGFGDTQYF